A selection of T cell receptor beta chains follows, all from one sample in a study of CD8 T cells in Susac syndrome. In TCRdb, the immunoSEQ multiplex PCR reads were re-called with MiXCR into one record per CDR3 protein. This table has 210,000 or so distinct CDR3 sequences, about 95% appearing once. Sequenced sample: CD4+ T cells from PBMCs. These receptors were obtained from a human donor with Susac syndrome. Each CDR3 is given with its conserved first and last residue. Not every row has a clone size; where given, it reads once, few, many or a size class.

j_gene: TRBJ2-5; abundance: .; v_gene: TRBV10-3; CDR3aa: CAISDNGAGETQYF
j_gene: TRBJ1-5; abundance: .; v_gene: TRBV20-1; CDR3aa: CSARGLDQPQHF
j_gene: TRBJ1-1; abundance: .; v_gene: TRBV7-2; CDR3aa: CASSLGQAEAFF
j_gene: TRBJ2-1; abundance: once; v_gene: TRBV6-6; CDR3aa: CASRSGPPGNNEQFF
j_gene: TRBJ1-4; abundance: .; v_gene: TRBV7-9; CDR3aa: CASSLVPIPSSEKLFF
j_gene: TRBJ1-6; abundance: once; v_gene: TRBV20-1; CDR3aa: CSAVRDSGSSPLHF
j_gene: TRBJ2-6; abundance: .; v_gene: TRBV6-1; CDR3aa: CASSESTGANVLTF
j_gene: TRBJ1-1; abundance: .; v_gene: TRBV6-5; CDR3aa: CASHRGARDTEAFF
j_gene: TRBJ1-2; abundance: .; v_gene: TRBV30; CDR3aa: CAWSGPRKYGYTF
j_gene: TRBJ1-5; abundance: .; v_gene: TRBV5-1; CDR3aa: CASSPGTGVQPQHF
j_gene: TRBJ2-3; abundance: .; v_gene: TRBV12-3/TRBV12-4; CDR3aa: CASSTAGGPTDTQYF
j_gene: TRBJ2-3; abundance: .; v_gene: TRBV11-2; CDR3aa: CASTLPTTDTQYF
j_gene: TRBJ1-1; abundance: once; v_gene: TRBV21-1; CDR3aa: CASSKNPPGTPNTEAFF
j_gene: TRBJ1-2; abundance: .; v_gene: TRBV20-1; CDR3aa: CSARVQNGYTF
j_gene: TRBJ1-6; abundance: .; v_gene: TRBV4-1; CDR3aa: CASSQDPTGGTYNSPLHF
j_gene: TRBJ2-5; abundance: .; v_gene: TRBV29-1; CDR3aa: CSVRAGGETQYF
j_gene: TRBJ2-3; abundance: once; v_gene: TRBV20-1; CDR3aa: CSARGRGTDTQYF
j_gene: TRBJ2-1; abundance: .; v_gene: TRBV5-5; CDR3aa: CASSLGLLTNNEQFF
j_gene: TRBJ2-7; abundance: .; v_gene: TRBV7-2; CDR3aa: CASSPPDRYEQYF
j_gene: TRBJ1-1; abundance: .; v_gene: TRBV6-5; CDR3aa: CASTRGGTEAFF
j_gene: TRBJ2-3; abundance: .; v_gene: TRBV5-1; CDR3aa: CASSIGLAGDGTDTQYF
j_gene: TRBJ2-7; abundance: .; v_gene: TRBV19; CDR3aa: CASSPKAGHITYEQYF
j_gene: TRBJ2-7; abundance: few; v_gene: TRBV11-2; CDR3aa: CASSVDGWSSYEQYF
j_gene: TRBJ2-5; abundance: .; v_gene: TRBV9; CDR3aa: CASSASTGRETQYF
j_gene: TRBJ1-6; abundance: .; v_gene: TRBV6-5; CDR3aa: CASSYRRSYNSPLHF
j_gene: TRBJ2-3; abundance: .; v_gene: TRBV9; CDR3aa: CASSGTSGGADTQYF